This T cell receptor (beta chain) was retrieved from a study of cytomegalovirus exposure and HLA in healthy donors (dated by TCRdb to the late 2010s). Background for the entire study: According to an earlier analysis of several hundred of the donors, some 180 million T cells yielded approximately 120 million unique TCR beta sequences and 276 Gb of sequence data. Every repertoire in the discovery cohort had been generated on one and the same sequencing platform. Roughly five DR-DQ haplotypes were handled as single units for association and clustering, since linkage in the cohort was strong. Among about 400 genotyped donors of the cohort, an average of roughly 230,000 unique TCR beta nucleotide sequences was sequenced per donor, of which 15% to 20% were non-productive. An early release covering roughly 640 HLA-typed donors comprised 250 to 350 gigabases of sequencing data and approximately 85 million unique TCR sequences. Genome-wide SNP genotypes for about 60% of the roughly 700 donors were used in a later genetic analysis, which treated that subset as a discovery cohort. Rather than using new phenotypic data, the later analysis identified candidate immune exposures from TCR beta sequences and from how often those sequences occurred across donors. In an earlier analysis of 500 to 650 of the donors, high-throughput TCR beta sequencing was used to judge whether each TCR beta V gene segment behaved as functional or pseudogenic. To predict cytomegalovirus infection status, the study combined high-throughput TCR immunosequencing, statistical association of individual TCRs with disease status, and machine learning. Of the 300 to 500 genotyped donors, less than 90% were placed in the genetic ancestry cluster associated with self-reported Caucasian donors. The aim of the study was to test whether cataloging public T cell receptors could identify signatures of past pathogen exposure. Typing coverage differed by locus: A, B, C, DRB1 and DQB1 were typed in about 620-640 donors, DQA1 in approximately 520, DPA1 in roughly 590, and DPB1 in 400 to 480. Along with the roughly 670-subject first cohort, a separate validation cohort of 120 different subjects was used. The study used immunosequencing to profile the T cell repertoires of more than 650 subjects and linked those repertoires to cytomegalovirus serostatus. Alongside the repertoire data, information on donor age, sex, ethnicity and CMV serostatus was compiled. In a later analysis, previously published TCR beta repertoires from fewer than 750 donors were re-analyzed and high-resolution HLA genotyping was added so that TCR occurrence patterns could be studied. Both class I and class II loci were covered by HLA typing, at four-digit resolution. What the study reported, not specific to this receptor: When HLA alleles, especially DR and DQ, strongly co-occurred, TCR associations were difficult to assign to individual alleles. Broadly in line with IMGT annotations, most TCR beta V segments showed up in productive rearrangements about 87% or about 30% of the time in an earlier analysis of about 500 of the donors. The only immune exposure information available for the cohort was CMV serostatus. Correlated functional status among segregating V segments might reflect linkage disequilibrium, but an unknown experimental factor could not be ruled out. A few of the identified cytomegalovirus-associated TCR beta chains were confirmed in vitro to be specific for cytomegalovirus antigens. In a later analysis, most CMV-associated TCR beta chains were found to appear HLA-restricted, with HLA associations seemingly driven largely by CMV exposure. The classifier was reported to diagnose cytomegalovirus status with high specificity and sensitivity in both the original and validation cohorts. In a later analysis, HLA-associated TCR beta chains showed more clonal expansion and lower generation probabilities than non-associated chains that were equally common. A later analysis reported that several top co-occurrence clusters appeared linked to parvovirus B19, influenza, CMV and Epstein-Barr virus. In a later genetic analysis, a missense DCLRE1C variant was associated with V-gene and J-gene trimming of TCR beta chains, and the association was replicated in an independent cohort. Some IMGT-functional V segments, including TRBV6-2 and TRBV6-3, could not be told apart with the 87-base-pair reads, so those segments were excluded. Sequencing depth was assumed to be roughly uniform across donors in the presence/absence analyses, though that assumption may not hold. According to the authors, the approach could potentially be generalized to other disease states and immunological phenotypes. A later analysis found that TCR association rates varied across HLA loci, with DRB1 alleles showing the most associated TCRs and HLA-C alleles the fewest. Most TCR sequences were seen in very few donors, while some public TCRs were found in many individuals. A group of highly shared sequence variants was considered likely to be a technical artifact of the sequencing pipeline. A total of fewer than 200 TCR beta chains were listed by the study as associated with cytomegalovirus. HLA typing was unavailable for some donors at each locus, so association tests used only the typed subset. A further reported finding was that TCR beta sequences accurately predicted the HLA-A and HLA-B alleles for most subjects in the first cohort. This cohort had only TCR beta chains sequenced, and the lack of alpha or paired-chain data limited which features could be detected. A later analysis associated 17,000 or so TCR beta sequences with specific HLA alleles at a false discovery rate of 0.05. Because counts were too low, 15 to 20 rarely observed V segments, including chromosome 9 orphons, were left out of the earlier analysis of 587 of the donors. According to a later genetic analysis, donors in an Asian-associated ancestry cluster had fewer N-insertions in productive TCRs than the approximately 670-donor mean.

In total, fewer than 750 healthy bone marrow donors made up the cohort. Cohort members were all nominally healthy when sampled, although unrecorded immune exposures were likely present. The donor tested CMV seronegative, placing the donor among the 352 seronegative members of the cohort. A peripheral blood sample was collected from each donor, and TCR beta sequencing was performed on peripheral blood mononuclear cells. Genomic DNA extraction from the blood cell samples was performed with the Qiagen DNeasy Blood Extraction Kit. The CDR3 starts with the cysteine, ends with the phenylalanine, and has 14 residues. The DNA shown is the 42-base CDR3, in frame from base 1. The germline V and J ends show losses of 3 bases and 4 bases respectively, and no gene match explains 6 bases of the junction. Based on the germline V gene (reference sequence), the CDR1 and CDR2 sequences are GTSNPN and SVGIG. The library was prepared using the immunoSEQ multiplex PCR assay. The multiplex PCR relied on a mix of 60 forward primers for TCR Vbeta segments and 13 reverse primers for TCR Jbeta segments. The CDR3 region of rearranged TCR beta genes was amplified from genomic DNA by a multiplex PCR assay. On the Illumina HiSeq System, the amplified TCR beta libraries were sequenced as 87-base-pair reads. In the original analysis: A later analysis counted about 80 million unique TCR beta chains across the 600 to 850 repertoires, and some 12 million of these chains were shared by at least two donors. Raw reads were error-corrected and collapsed into unique sequences by a nearest-neighbor algorithm in which closely related sequences were merged to remove PCR and sequencing errors. V, D and J gene segments were assigned by aligning CDR3 sequences to IMGT reference sequences. For a sequence to be retained, at least a six-nucleotide match to both a V gene segment and a J gene segment was required. Rearrangements were classified as productive when the CDR3 lacked stop codons and remained in frame with V and J, and all other rearrangements were classified as non-productive. CDR3 was defined according to IMGT convention as the region running from the second conserved V-encoded cysteine to the conserved J-encoded phenylalanine. In an earlier analysis of around 540 of the donors, sequences lacking an unambiguous match to a single V gene segment were excluded. In an earlier analysis of a few hundred of the donors, V segments were called functional above 56.7% productive rearrangements and were called segregating when the between-donor standard deviation exceeded 5%. A statistical classification framework was built to diagnose cytomegalovirus status from the catalog of TCR beta chain sequences. A later analysis assigned V and J genes by comparing TCR nucleotide sequences with IMGT/GENE-DB human TR gene sequences. Using the TCRdist pipeline, a later analysis assigned CDR3 sequences along with most-parsimonious VDJ recombination scenarios. In a later analysis, every TCR beta chain was defined by the combination of its CDR3 amino acid sequence and its V-gene family, and reads without a unique V-gene family were dropped. In a later analysis, 550 to 650 highly shared, low-generation-probability nucleotide sequences were removed to address suspected cross-contamination and a sequencing artifact. In a later analysis, a clonal expansion index was calculated for each public chain from normalized within-repertoire ranks of inferred template counts. In a later analysis, generation probabilities were computed with a VDJ recombination model fitted to out-of-frame rearrangements, and the resulting probabilities were checked against IGoR. In a later analysis, TCR-TCR, TCR-HLA and TCR-CMV co-occurrence was scored with hypergeometric tests, and a repertoire-size bias correction was applied to TCR pairs. To estimate false discovery rates, a later analysis permuted the HLA or CMV assignments 20 times. In a later analysis, co-occurring TCRs were grouped using DBSCAN, and TCRdist sequence similarity was added for clustering within HLA-allele-positive subsets. Repertoires with fewer than 30,000 or more than 120,000 public chains were left out of co-occurrence clustering, as were roughly five repertoires with anomalous nucleotide sharing. The table was pulled from immuneACCESS by TCRdb, which kept in-frame rearrangements only. Such tables lose some clones; where checked, under half of the loss comes from unresolved V genes, and the rest has no known cause. D and trimming were read from the DNA, whereas the V and J calls and clone size are those reported in that table. This sample's records show under 120,000 clones. The ten most abundant clones make up around 0.6% of the sample.

Note on this clone: It lacks a known antigen.

The sequenced sample was PBMCs. This clonotype was sampled from a man aged 50 to 59 in good health and CMV-seronegative. Recombination connected TRBV30 to TRBJ2-1; 7 bases in the junction line up with TRBD2. In nucleotide form, the sequence is TGTGCCTGGAGGCGTAGCGGGTCTTACAATGAGCAGTTCTTC. Translated, this gives CAWRRSGSYNEQFF.